This T cell receptor (beta chain) was identified during a study of T cells in Graves' hyperthyroidism and ophthalmopathy. This clonotype was found many times. Antigen: not known. V was cut by 2 bases and J by 7 bases, with 20 bases left in between. CDR3 length: 16 residues. Germline CDR1 is KGHSH and CDR2 is LQKENI. With a duration under 2 months, the hyperthyroidism was newly diagnosed in patients aged 18 to 65. Study outcomes and limitations: Ophthalmopathy was predicted by the model a median of roughly 6.7 months ahead of onset. Clonotypes that were expanded in thyroid above 0.001 mostly appeared in blood too.

TCR beta CDR3 sequences were amplified from RNA transcripts. RT-PCR in the first round (using the HTBI primer set) targeted the TCR CDR3. TCRdb ran MiXCR on the multiplex PCR reads and lists one entry per CDR3 protein. The sample carries 350,000 to 450,000 distinct CDR3 sequences, 17% recorded once. This chain joins TRBV18 and TRBJ1-1; unclear D gene. This receptor was obtained from a woman aged 25 to 39 with Graves' hyperthyroidism that later progressed to Graves' ophthalmopathy. Sequencing was carried out using blood. The CDR3 DNA reads TGTGCCAGCTCACCATCCTCCATTCTGGGTACGGATGAAGCTTTCTTT. This encodes CASSPSSILGTDEAFF.